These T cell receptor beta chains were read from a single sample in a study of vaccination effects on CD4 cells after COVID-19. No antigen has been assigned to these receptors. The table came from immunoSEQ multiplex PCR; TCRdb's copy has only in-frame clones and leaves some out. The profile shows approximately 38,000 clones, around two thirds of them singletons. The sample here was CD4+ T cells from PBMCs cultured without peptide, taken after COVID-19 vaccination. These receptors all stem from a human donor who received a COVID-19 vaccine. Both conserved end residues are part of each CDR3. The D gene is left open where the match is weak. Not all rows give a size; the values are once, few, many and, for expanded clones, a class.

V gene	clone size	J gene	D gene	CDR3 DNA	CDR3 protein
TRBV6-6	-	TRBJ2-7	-	TGTGCCAGCAGTTACGGGAGGCTTAGTTACGAGCAGTACTTC	CASSYGRLSYEQYF
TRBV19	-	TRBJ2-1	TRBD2	TGTGCCAGTAGTATCGGGACTAGCGGGCCCTACAATGAGCAGTTCTTC	CASSIGTSGPYNEQFF
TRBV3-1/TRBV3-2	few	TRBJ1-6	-	TGTGCCAGCAGCCAAGTAGAGGGTCTTTCACCCCTCCACTTT	CASSQVEGLSPLHF
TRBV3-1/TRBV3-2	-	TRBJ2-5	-	TGTGCCAGCAGCCAAAACGAGCGGGAGACCCAGTACTTC	CASSQNERETQYF
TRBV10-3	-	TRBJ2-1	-	TGTGCCATCACCGACGGAGTGGGAGGCAGACTGAACAATGAGCAGTTCTTC	CAITDGVGGRLNNEQFF
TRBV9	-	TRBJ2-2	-	TGTGCCAGCAGCGTAGTTCCCGTCCCGGGGGAGCTGTTTTTT	CASSVVPVPGELFF
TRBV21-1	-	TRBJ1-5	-	TGTGCCAGCAGCATCAGCCCCCAGGACCGACGGGGAAGTAGCAATCAGCCCCAGCATTTT	CASSISPQDRRGSSNQPQHF
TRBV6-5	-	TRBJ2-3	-	TGTGCCAGCAGATATTTTCGGCCCAGCACAGATACGCAGTATTTT	CASRYFRPSTDTQYF
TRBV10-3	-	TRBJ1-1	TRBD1	TGTGCCATCAGTGAGAGGGGACAGGGCTCGGTTGAAGCTTTCTTT	CAISERGQGSVEAFF
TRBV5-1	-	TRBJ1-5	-	TGCGCCAGCAGCTTGGACAGCCACAATCAGCCCCAGCATTTT	CASSLDSHNQPQHF
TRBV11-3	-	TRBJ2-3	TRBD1	TGTGCCAGCAGCTTGGGTCCACAGGGGCAACGAGATACGCAGTATTTT	CASSLGPQGQRDTQYF
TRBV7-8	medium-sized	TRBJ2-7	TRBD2	TGTGCCAGCAGCTGGGGACTAGCGGGAGTCGAGCAGTACTTC	CASSWGLAGVEQYF
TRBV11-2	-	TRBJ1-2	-	TGTGCCAGCAGCCTCCACCACAAGGCCCTGGGCTATGGCTACACCTTC	CASSLHHKALGYGYTF
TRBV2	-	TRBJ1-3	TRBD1	TGTGCCAGCAGGGGGACAGGGCAAGGAAACACCATATATTTT	CASRGTGQGNTIYF
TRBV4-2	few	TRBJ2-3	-	TGTGCCAGCAGCCAAGGGAGACCCAGCACAGATACGCAGTATTTT	CASSQGRPSTDTQYF
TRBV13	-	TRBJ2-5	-	TGTGCCAGCAGCTTAGGACCCTCCGGGACCCAAGAGACCCAGTACTTC	CASSLGPSGTQETQYF
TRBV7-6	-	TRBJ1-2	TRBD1	TGTGCCAGCAGCTTAGATGCAGGGGGTTTTGGCTACACCTTC	CASSLDAGGFGYTF
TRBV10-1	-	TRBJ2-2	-	TGCGCCAGCAGTCAGCAGCTCAACGGGGAGCTGTTTTTT	CASSQQLNGELFF
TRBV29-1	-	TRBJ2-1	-	TGCAGCGCGACGGGCGGGGAATTCTCCTACAATGAGCAGTTCTTC	CSATGGEFSYNEQFF
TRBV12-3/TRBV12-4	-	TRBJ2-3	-	TGTGCCAGCAGTTTGCACACAGATACGCAGTATTTT	CASSLHTDTQYF
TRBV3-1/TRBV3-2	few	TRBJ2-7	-	TGTGCCAGCAGCCAGACATGGGACCCTTCCTACGAGCAGTACTTC	CASSQTWDPSYEQYF
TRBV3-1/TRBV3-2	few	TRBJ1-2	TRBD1	TGTGCCAGCAGCCTAGCCGGGACAGAAAACACCTTC	CASSLAGTENTF
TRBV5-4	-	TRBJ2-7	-	TGTGCCAGCAGCTTGGGGTCTGGGGGGGGGCGCTTTGAGCAGTACTTC	CASSLGSGGGRFEQYF
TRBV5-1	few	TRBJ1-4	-	TGCGCCAGCAGCTTGGTGGGGTTGCCTAATGAAAAACTGTTTTTT	CASSLVGLPNEKLFF
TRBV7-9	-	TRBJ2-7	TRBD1	TGTGCCAGCAGCCTGGGACAGGATTACGAGCAGTACTTC	CASSLGQDYEQYF
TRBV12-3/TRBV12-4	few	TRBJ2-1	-	TGTGCCAGCAGTGTACTCACCTACAATGAGCAGTTCTTC	CASSVLTYNEQFF
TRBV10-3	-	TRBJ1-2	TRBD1	TGTGCCATCAGTGAGTCCGGACAGGGGCGAGGCTACACCTTC	CAISESGQGRGYTF
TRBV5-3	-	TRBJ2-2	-	TGTGCCAGAAGCTTGGATCCAGGGGTTACCGGGGAGCTGTTTTTT	CARSLDPGVTGELFF
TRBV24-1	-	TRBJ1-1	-	TGTGCCACCAGTGACTCTCGGCCTCTTCGGCAGGCTGAAGCTTTCTTT	CATSDSRPLRQAEAFF
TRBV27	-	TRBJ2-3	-	TGTGCCAGCAGTTCTAAATTTGGCGGTCTCCGCACAGATACGCAGTATTTT	CASSSKFGGLRTDTQYF
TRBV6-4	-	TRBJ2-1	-	TGTGCCAGCAGCCTCAGCTCCTACAATGAGCAGTTCTTC	CASSLSSYNEQFF
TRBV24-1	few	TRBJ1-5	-	TGTGCCACCAGTGTAGCAGGGAATTATCAGCCCCAGCATTTT	CATSVAGNYQPQHF
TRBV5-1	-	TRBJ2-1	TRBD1	TGCGCCAGCAGCTTGGCCGGGACAGGCTACAATGAGCAGTTCTTC	CASSLAGTGYNEQFF
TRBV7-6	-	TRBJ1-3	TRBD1	TGTGCCAGCAGCTGGACAGGGGGCAGGGATGGAAACACCATATATTTT	CASSWTGGRDGNTIYF
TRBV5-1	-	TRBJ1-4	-	TGCGCCAGCAGTAGGGGCCATAATGAAAAACTGTTTTTT	CASSRGHNEKLFF
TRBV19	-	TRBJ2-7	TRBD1	TGTGCCAGTGAGGACAGGGGCGGGTCCTACGAGCAGTACTTC	CASEDRGGSYEQYF
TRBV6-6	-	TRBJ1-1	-	TGTGCCAGCAGTTACGAGGCTTATGGGGCGAGTGAAGCTTTCTTT	CASSYEAYGASEAFF
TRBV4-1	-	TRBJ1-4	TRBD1	TGCGCCAGCAGCCAGGGTGGACAGGGCGCGACTAATGAAAAACTGTTTTTT	CASSQGGQGATNEKLFF
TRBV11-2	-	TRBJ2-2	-	TGTGCCAGCAGCTTAGATGCAGCTAGTTGGAACACCGGGGAGCTGTTTTTT	CASSLDAASWNTGELFF
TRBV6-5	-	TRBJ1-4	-	TGTGCCAGCAGTTACTCTGACATGGGTGAAAAACTGTTTTTT	CASSYSDMGEKLFF
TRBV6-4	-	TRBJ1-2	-	TGTGCCAGCAGTGAGGGGGGCCTTAACTATGGCTACACCTTC	CASSEGGLNYGYTF
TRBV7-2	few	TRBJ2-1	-	TGTGCCAGCAGCTTAGGGTTAAATGAGCAGTTCTTC	CASSLGLNEQFF
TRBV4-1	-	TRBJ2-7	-	TGCGCCAGCAGCCTGGGAGGCTGGGGGGCGCGCGACGAGCAGTACTTC	CASSLGGWGARDEQYF
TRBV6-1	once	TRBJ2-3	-	TGTGCCAGCAGTGAAGGGTGGCAGCCCACAGATACGCAGTATTTT	CASSEGWQPTDTQYF
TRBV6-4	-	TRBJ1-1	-	TGTGCCAGCAGCGCATCCATGAACACTGAAGCTTTCTTT	CASSASMNTEAFF
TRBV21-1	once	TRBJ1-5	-	TGTGCCAGCAGCACTTATACCTCGCAAAAAAAGAATAGCAATCAGCCCCAGCATTTT	CASSTYTSQKKNSNQPQHF
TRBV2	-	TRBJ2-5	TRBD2	TGTGCCAGCAGTGAACGGATAGCGGGGGGCAAAGAGACCCAGTACTTC	CASSERIAGGKETQYF
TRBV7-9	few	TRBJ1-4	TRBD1	TGTGCCAGCAGCTTAGGGGACAGTGTTTATGAAAAACTGTTTTTT	CASSLGDSVYEKLFF
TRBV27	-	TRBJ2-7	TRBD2	TGTGCCAGCAGGTTAGCGGGGGGGGCATACGAGCAGTACTTC	CASRLAGGAYEQYF
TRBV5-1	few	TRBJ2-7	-	TGCGCCAGCAGCTTGGCCTTACAGGGGGGGAGAAATTACGAGCAGTACTTC	CASSLALQGGRNYEQYF
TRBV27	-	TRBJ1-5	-	TGTGCCAGCAGTGCCGGGACCCTGGAGAATCAGCCCCAGCATTTT	CASSAGTLENQPQHF